This entry features one T cell receptor (beta chain) sequence. The use of a sample-barcoded 5' primer and a J-beta primer mix characterized a second PCR of roughly 6 to 11 cycles. Each of the cDNA molecules was tagged by a template-switch adaptor with 12 random nucleotides. MiXCR was run by TCRdb on the 5' RACE reads, yielding one entry per CDR3 protein. There are 1.5 million to 2 million distinct CDR3 sequences in the sample; 30% to 35% occur only once, and over 9% lies in the top ten. This entry comes from a study of blood T cells in healthy people across ages. CDR1 SGHRS and CDR2 YFSETQ come from the germline V gene. The J segment lost 3 bases and the V segment lost 6 bases, leaving 12 bases of the junction unmatched. This CDR3 contains 15 residues.

Sequenced sample: blood. The V gene is TRBV5-1, the J gene TRBJ2-7; 7 nucleotides align to TRBD2. This sequence originates from a woman aged 25 to 39 in good health. The CDR3 sequence is CASTAEVAGDYEQYF. CDR3 sequence (DNA): TGCGCCAGCACCGCGGAGGTTGCGGGGGACTACGAGCAGTACTTC.